This T cell receptor beta chain was documented in a study of T cell responses to AZD1222 COVID-19 vaccine. Repertoires were generated with immunoSEQ multiplex PCR, while TCRdb's copy carries only in-frame clones and drops some. The sample includes about 150,000 clones, around 86% of them seen just once. In regard to this clone: Its antigen is not known.

Study-wide results and caveats: Rises in breadth and depth of Spike-specific TCRs came after two AZD1222 doses.

Germline loops: CDR1 MNHEY, CDR2 SVGEGT. The CDR3 sequence is 13 residues long. The V gene lost 2 bases and the J gene lost 9 bases, with 14 bases spanning the gap. The genes are TRBV6-2 or TRBV6-3 and TRBJ2-7, with unresolved D. The material sequenced was peripheral blood, taken 28 days after the second AZD1222 dose. The origin of this receptor is an adult who received the AZD1222 COVID-19 vaccine. The CDR3 is CASSYDPTLGQYF. Written as DNA, the CDR3 is TGTGCCAGCAGTTACGACCCCACCCTCGGGCAGTACTTC.